Each of the 2 T cell receptor beta chains below was sequenced from the same sample in a study of vaccination effects on CD4 cells after COVID-19. TCRdb's table, derived via immunoSEQ multiplex PCR, lists solely in-frame clones and lacks some. Of 24,000 or so clones in the sample, 55% to 80% were seen once. Their cognate antigens are unknown. Before sequencing, viral peptide pools were used by the ViraFEST assay to expand antigen-specific CD4+ T cells. Isolation of CD4+ T cells took place after about nine days of culture. Vaccinated recipients, who were negative for nucleocapsid antibodies, had no history of SARS-CoV-2 infection. The source material was CD4+ T cells from PBMCs cultured with SARS-CoV-2 spike peptides, sampled before COVID-19 vaccination. The source of these receptors is a human donor who received a COVID-19 vaccine.

This chain joins TRBV7-6 and TRBJ2-1, with 12 bases identical to TRBD2. Trimming took 6 bases from V and 6 from J; bases not matched to a gene: 12. Germline V gene lookup returns CDR1 SGHVS and CDR2 FNYEAQ. This CDR3 contains 17 residues. This CDR3 reads CASSLGLLAGGSNEQFF. Written as DNA, the CDR3 is TGTGCCAGCAGTCTCGGGTTACTAGCGGGAGGAAGCAATGAGCAGTTCTTC.

Written as DNA, the CDR3 is TGCGCCAGCAGCCAGGATGAGGGACAGTATAATTCACCCCTCCACTTT. Amino acids: CASSQDEGQYNSPLHF. V gene TRBV4-1 combines with J gene TRBJ1-6; 7 nucleotides line up with TRBD1. CDR1 MGHRA and CDR2 YSYEKL come from the germline V gene. J gave up 4 bases and V 3 bases, and 6 bases lay outside the gene matches. This CDR3 region has 16 residues.